Listed below are T cell receptor beta chains from one sample, sequenced in a study of blood T cell repertoires in COVID-19. Clones were read by immunoSEQ multiplex PCR, and TCRdb kept only the in-frame ones, dropping some. The table shows 70,000 to 95,000 clones, with 88% occurring only once. Material: peripheral blood. The receptor set was obtained from a man in his 70s with acute or convalescent COVID-19. The CDR3 runs from the conserved cysteine through the conserved F or W. The D gene is left open where the match is weak. A clone size is listed for some rows: how often the clone was seen (once, few, many), or a class if it is expanded.

d_call j_call v_call clone_size cdr3_aa cdr3_nt
TRBD2 TRBJ2-1 TRBV6-2/TRBV6-3 - CASSYQLAGIDEQFF TGTGCCAGCAGTTATCAGCTAGCGGGAATCGATGAGCAGTTCTTC
- TRBJ1-6 TRBV5-1 - CASSLVADNSPLHF TGCGCCAGCAGCTTGGTGGCAGATAATTCACCCCTCCACTTT
- TRBJ2-1 TRBV5-1 - CASSLSAGVDEQFF TGCGCCAGCAGCTTGTCGGCAGGGGTGGATGAGCAGTTCTTC
- TRBJ1-1 TRBV27 - CASRTVNTEAFF TGTGCCAGCAGGACAGTCAACACTGAAGCTTTCTTT
- TRBJ2-5 TRBV4-3 - CASSQDYRSEDGETQYF TGCGCCAGCAGCCAAGATTACAGGTCAGAGGATGGGGAGACCCAGTACTTC
- TRBJ2-7 TRBV5-1 few CASNPQEGRVEQYF TGCGCCAGCAATCCCCAGGAGGGACGCGTGGAGCAGTACTTC
TRBD1 TRBJ2-1 TRBV19 - CASSPRQGANNEQFF TGTGCCAGTAGTCCTCGACAGGGCGCAAACAATGAGCAGTTCTTC
TRBD1 TRBJ2-1 TRBV5-1 once CASNRGQDGNEQFF TGCGCCAGCAACAGGGGGCAAGATGGAAATGAGCAGTTCTTC
- TRBJ1-5 TRBV6-2/TRBV6-3 - CASSRRILDSISNQPQHF TGTGCCAGCAGTCGTCGTATTCTGGACAGTATTAGCAATCAGCCCCAGCATTTT
TRBD1 TRBJ1-4 TRBV7-8 - CASSLRWGDSSTNEKLFF TGTGCCAGCAGCTTGAGATGGGGGGACAGTTCAACTAATGAAAAACTGTTTTTT
- TRBJ1-3 TRBV2 - CATREGAGNTIYF TGTGCCACACGAGAGGGGGCTGGAAACACCATATATTTT
TRBD1 TRBJ2-2 TRBV10-3 - CAISGTGVFSTTGELFF TGTGCCATCAGCGGGACAGGGGTTTTTAGCACCACCGGGGAGCTGTTTTTT
TRBD1 TRBJ2-7 TRBV7-2 - CASSATGGYEQYF TGTGCCAGCAGCGCGACAGGGGGGTACGAGCAGTACTTC
- TRBJ2-7 TRBV11-2 - CASSLDRSYEQYF TGTGCCAGCAGCTTAGACCGCTCCTACGAGCAGTACTTC
- TRBJ2-5 TRBV3-1/TRBV3-2 - CASSQERWRETQYF TGTGCCAGCAGCCAAGAGCGATGGAGGGAGACCCAGTACTTC
TRBD2 TRBJ2-1 TRBV5-1 - CASTTGGGAYNEQFF TGCGCCAGCACCACTGGCGGGGGGGCCTACAATGAGCAGTTCTTC
- TRBJ2-1 TRBV7-9 - CASSLDFGGQRSSYNEQFF TGTGCCAGCAGCTTAGATTTCGGCGGCCAACGGAGCTCCTACAATGAGCAGTTCTTC